These 21 T cell receptor beta chains were all obtained from the same sample, sequenced in a study of T cell responses to AZD1222 COVID-19 vaccine. Clones were read by immunoSEQ multiplex PCR, and TCRdb kept only the in-frame ones, dropping some. The sample has 85,000 to 90,000 clones, roughly 86% seen once. The sample in question was peripheral blood, obtained on day 0 of AZD1222 vaccination. The receptors derive from an adult in good health.

J is TRBJ1-6 and V is TRBV28, with D maybe TRBD1 (5 bases). V was shortened by 5 bases and J by 8 bases, with 19 bases between the two germline ends. CDR1 and CDR2 from the germline V gene are MDHEN and SYDVKM. The CDR3 sequence is 16 residues long. CDR3 DNA sequence: TGTGCCAGCAGTACTAGAGGTCAGGGAAAATATTCACCCCTCCACTTT. This sequence encodes CASSTRGQGKYSPLHF.

The CDR3 is CATSRVDRGSEQYF. CDR3 coding DNA: TGTGCCACCAGCAGAGTAGACAGGGGATCGGAGCAGTACTTC. The chain is built from TRBV15 and TRBJ2-7; 8 bases fit TRBD1. V was clipped by 1 base and J by 7 bases; unmatched bases: 6. Germline V gene data show CDR1 as LNHNV and CDR2 as YYDKDF (reference sequence). The CDR3 is 14 residues long.

The gene calls are TRBV5-1 and TRBJ2-7; the match to TRBD1 covers 10 bases. The trim removed 1 base at V and 0 bases at J, leaving 13 bases unmatched. CDR1 and CDR2 from the germline V gene are SGHRS and YFSETQ. CDR3 size: 19 residues. The CDR3 protein is CASSLPEPGQGLNSYEQYF. In DNA, the CDR3 is TGCGCCAGCAGCTTGCCCGAACCGGGACAGGGGCTGAACTCCTACGAGCAGTACTTC.

This chain links TRBV30 with TRBJ1-5, with TRBD1 as a possible D gene (6 bases). The V end was cut by 6 bases, the J end by 5 bases, with 11 bases between. Germline CDR1 is GTSNPN and CDR2 is SVGIG (reference sequence). CDR3 length: 12 residues. In DNA form, the CDR3 reads TGTGCCTGCAAGAGACAGGATCAGCCCCAGCATTTT. This encodes CACKRQDQPQHF.

V usage is TRBV27 and J usage is TRBJ1-2; D uncertain. Per the germline V gene, CDR1 is MNHEY and CDR2 is SMNVEV (reference sequence). The CDR3 totals 13 residues. V was trimmed by 2 bases and J by 3 bases, leaving 7 bases between them. Written as DNA, the CDR3 is TGTGCCAGCAGTTTAGGTGGACACTATGGCTACACCTTC. It is translated as CASSLGGHYGYTF.

The chain has TRBV24-1 and TRBJ2-3; D is uncertain. Germline values: CDR1 KGHDR, CDR2 SFDVKD. V gave up 5 bases and J gave up 2 bases, with 7 bases separating them. The CDR3 extends over 13 amino acids. CDR3 protein: CATSASFTDTQYF. The CDR3 region has the DNA TGTGCCACCAGTGCCAGTTTCACAGATACGCAGTATTTT.

The table lists this clone with a count of one. V and J are TRBV6-2 or TRBV6-3 and TRBJ1-5; D uncertain. Looked up from germline, CDR1 is MNHEY and CDR2 is SVGEGT. V lost 7 bases, J lost 1 base, and 14 bases lay in between. This CDR3 has 15 residues. The CDR3 loop reads CASNPEGVSNQPQHF. CDR3 in DNA: TGTGCCAGCAACCCTGAGGGTGTAAGCAATCAGCCCCAGCATTTT.

The chain has TRBV4-1 and TRBJ1-4; D gene uncertain. Germline CDR1 and CDR2: MGHRA and YSYEKL. With 4 bases removed from V and 7 bases from J, the gap between germline ends came to 16 bases. This CDR3 is built from 15 residues. The CDR3 DNA reads TGCGCCAGCAGCCCCGAGAGGGAAACTCGTGAAAAACTGTTTTTT. This encodes CASSPERETREKLFF.

V and J are TRBV7-2 and TRBJ2-3; no reliable D call. The CDR3 has 15 amino acids. Germline CDR1 reads SGHTA; CDR2 reads FQGNSA. V lost 3 bases, J lost 2 bases, and 12 bases lay in between. In DNA form, the CDR3 reads TGTGCCAGCAGCTTGAGAGGCGGTTACACAGATACGCAGTATTTT. This sequence encodes CASSLRGGYTDTQYF.

J is TRBJ2-1 and V is TRBV29-1, with a weak D call TRBD1 (5 bases). Per germline, CDR1 SQVTM and CDR2 ANQGSEA. Trimming pared 7 bases from V and 10 bases from J, leaving 20 bases between. The CDR3 extends over 13 amino acids. CDR3 in DNA: TGCAGCGCCATCCAAGACAGTTCTTGGGAGCAGTTCTTC. Encoded protein: CSAIQDSSWEQFF.

This chain links TRBV7-9 with TRBJ2-7, with TRBD1 matching 10 bases. The CDR3 totals 13 residues. The germline V gene encodes CDR1 SEHNR and CDR2 FQNEAQ (reference sequence). Trimming at V came to 5 bases and at J to 9 bases, leaving 7 bases not matched to a gene. Here the CDR3 DNA reads TGTGCCAGCAGCCCCAGGACAGGGGGTGTGCAGTACTTC. It codes for CASSPRTGGVQYF.

V and J are TRBV7-2 and TRBJ2-7, with 13 bases identical to TRBD2. CDR1 is SGHTA and CDR2 is FQGNSA in the germline V gene. This CDR3 comprises 16 residues. J gave up 3 bases and V 5 bases, and 7 bases lay outside the gene matches. The CDR3 protein is CASSARTSGSGYEQYF. The CDR3, as DNA: TGTGCCAGCAGCGCCCGGACTAGCGGGAGTGGCTACGAGCAGTACTTC.

V usage is TRBV4-1 and J usage is TRBJ2-2, with 7 bases identical to TRBD2. Germline V gives CDR1 MGHRA, CDR2 YSYEKL. The trim removed 5 bases at V and 1 base at J, leaving 10 bases unmatched. The length of the CDR3 is 17 residues. The CDR3 here is CASSSRGREGNTGELFF. CDR3 coding DNA: TGCGCCAGCAGCTCGCGGGGGAGGGAGGGGAACACCGGGGAGCTGTTTTTT.

The chain links TRBV7-2 to TRBJ2-7; 9 nucleotides align to TRBD2. Germline V gene data show CDR1 as SGHTA and CDR2 as FQGNSA. This CDR3 is 15 amino acids long. The V gene end was trimmed by 1 base and the J gene end by 3 bases; junction bases not matched to a gene: 4. CDR3 residues: CASSLVAGGIYEQYF. CDR3 bases: TGTGCCAGCAGCTTAGTGGCGGGAGGGATCTACGAGCAGTACTTC.

The gene calls are TRBV28 and TRBJ2-7; 9 bases align to TRBD1. CDR1 is MDHEN and CDR2 is SYDVKM in the germline V gene. The V and J ends lost 3 bases and 2 bases, in that order; junction bases with no gene match: 8. The CDR3 sequence is 16 residues long. The chain's CDR3 is CASSFRGWDRAYEQYF. CDR3 nucleotide sequence: TGTGCCAGCAGTTTCCGTGGATGGGACAGGGCCTACGAGCAGTACTTC.

The V and J genes are TRBV29-1 and TRBJ1-5; D is unclear. Germline lookup yields CDR1 SQVTM and CDR2 ANQGSEA. CDR3 length: 13 residues. V gave up 1 base and J gave up 6 bases, with 10 bases separating them. CDR3 protein: CSVEGQDGQPQHF. The DNA of the CDR3 is TGCAGCGTTGAAGGGCAGGACGGTCAGCCCCAGCATTTT.

The chain combines TRBV7-3 with TRBJ1-2, with no clear D. V lost 5 bases, J lost 4 bases, and 17 bases lay in between. Germline loops: CDR1 SGHTA, CDR2 FQGTGA. The CDR3 runs to 15 residues. CDR3 protein: CASSPSGRGIYGYTF. DNA for the CDR3: TGTGCCAGCAGCCCCTCTGGACGGGGAATCTATGGCTACACCTTC.

V gene TRBV19 combines with J gene TRBJ1-4; D uncertain. In germline, CDR1 is LNHDA, CDR2 SQIVND (reference sequence). V lost 5 bases to trimming and J lost 7 bases, with 5 bases between them. The CDR3 runs 11 residues. CDR3 amino acids: CASSPSEKLFF. For the CDR3, the DNA is TGTGCCAGTAGTCCGAGTGAAAAACTGTTTTTT.

This sequence joins TRBV2 and TRBJ1-4, with D possibly matching TRBD1 (5 bases). V gave up 3 bases and J gave up 5 bases, with 7 bases separating them. The V gene's germline CDR1 is SNHLY and CDR2 FYNNEI. The CDR3 sequence is 13 residues long. CDR3 residues: CASSDGGNEKLFF. The CDR3 DNA follows: TGTGCCAGCAGTGACGGGGGGAATGAAAAACTGTTTTTT.

The chain is built from TRBV6-5 and TRBJ2-7, with 8 bases identical to TRBD2. Germline trimming cut 7 bases from V and 0 bases from J; bases unmatched to any gene: 8. From germline, CDR1 is MNHEY and CDR2 SVGAGI. This CDR3 contains 15 residues. The CDR3 is CASIKVSGVSYEQYF. The CDR3 DNA sequence: TGTGCCAGCATTAAAGTTAGCGGGGTCTCCTACGAGCAGTACTTC.

The chain employs TRBV14 and TRBJ2-3, with 10 positions matching TRBD2. The V segment lost 4 bases and the J segment 5 bases; nucleotides outside the gene matches: 6. The CDR3 runs to 15 residues. Germline values: CDR1 SGHDN, CDR2 FVKESK. CDR3 in DNA: TGTGCCAGCAGCCCCAGGACTAGCGGTGTAGATACGCAGTATTTT. This gives the protein CASSPRTSGVDTQYF. Supplemented by reference TRBV14 and TRBJ2-3, the full variable domain reads EAGVTQFPSHSVIEKGQTVTLRCDPISGHDNLYWYRRVMGKEIKFLLHFVKESKQDESGMPNNRFLAERTGGTYSTLKVQPAELEDSGVYFCASSPRTSGVDTQYFGPGTRLTVL.